This T cell receptor beta chain is drawn from a study of blood T cells in healthy people across ages. CDR3 length: 13 residues. Trimming removed 1 base at V and 8 bases at J, with 9 bases between. Germline assignment: CDR1 SGHTA and CDR2 FQGNSA. Next came a second PCR, run for about 7 to 12 cycles, which used a sample-barcoded 5' primer along with a J-beta primer mix. TCRdb independently ran MiXCR on the 5' RACE reads; one entry per CDR3 protein. Of around 900,000 distinct CDR3 sequences listed, approximately 50% are singletons. Sequencing input: blood. The chain links TRBV7-2 to TRBJ2-1; D is ambiguous. The source is a woman in her fifties or sixties in good health. This CDR3 reads CASSLGVRYEQFF. The DNA of the CDR3 is TGTGCCAGCAGCTTAGGGGTTAGGTATGAGCAGTTCTTC.